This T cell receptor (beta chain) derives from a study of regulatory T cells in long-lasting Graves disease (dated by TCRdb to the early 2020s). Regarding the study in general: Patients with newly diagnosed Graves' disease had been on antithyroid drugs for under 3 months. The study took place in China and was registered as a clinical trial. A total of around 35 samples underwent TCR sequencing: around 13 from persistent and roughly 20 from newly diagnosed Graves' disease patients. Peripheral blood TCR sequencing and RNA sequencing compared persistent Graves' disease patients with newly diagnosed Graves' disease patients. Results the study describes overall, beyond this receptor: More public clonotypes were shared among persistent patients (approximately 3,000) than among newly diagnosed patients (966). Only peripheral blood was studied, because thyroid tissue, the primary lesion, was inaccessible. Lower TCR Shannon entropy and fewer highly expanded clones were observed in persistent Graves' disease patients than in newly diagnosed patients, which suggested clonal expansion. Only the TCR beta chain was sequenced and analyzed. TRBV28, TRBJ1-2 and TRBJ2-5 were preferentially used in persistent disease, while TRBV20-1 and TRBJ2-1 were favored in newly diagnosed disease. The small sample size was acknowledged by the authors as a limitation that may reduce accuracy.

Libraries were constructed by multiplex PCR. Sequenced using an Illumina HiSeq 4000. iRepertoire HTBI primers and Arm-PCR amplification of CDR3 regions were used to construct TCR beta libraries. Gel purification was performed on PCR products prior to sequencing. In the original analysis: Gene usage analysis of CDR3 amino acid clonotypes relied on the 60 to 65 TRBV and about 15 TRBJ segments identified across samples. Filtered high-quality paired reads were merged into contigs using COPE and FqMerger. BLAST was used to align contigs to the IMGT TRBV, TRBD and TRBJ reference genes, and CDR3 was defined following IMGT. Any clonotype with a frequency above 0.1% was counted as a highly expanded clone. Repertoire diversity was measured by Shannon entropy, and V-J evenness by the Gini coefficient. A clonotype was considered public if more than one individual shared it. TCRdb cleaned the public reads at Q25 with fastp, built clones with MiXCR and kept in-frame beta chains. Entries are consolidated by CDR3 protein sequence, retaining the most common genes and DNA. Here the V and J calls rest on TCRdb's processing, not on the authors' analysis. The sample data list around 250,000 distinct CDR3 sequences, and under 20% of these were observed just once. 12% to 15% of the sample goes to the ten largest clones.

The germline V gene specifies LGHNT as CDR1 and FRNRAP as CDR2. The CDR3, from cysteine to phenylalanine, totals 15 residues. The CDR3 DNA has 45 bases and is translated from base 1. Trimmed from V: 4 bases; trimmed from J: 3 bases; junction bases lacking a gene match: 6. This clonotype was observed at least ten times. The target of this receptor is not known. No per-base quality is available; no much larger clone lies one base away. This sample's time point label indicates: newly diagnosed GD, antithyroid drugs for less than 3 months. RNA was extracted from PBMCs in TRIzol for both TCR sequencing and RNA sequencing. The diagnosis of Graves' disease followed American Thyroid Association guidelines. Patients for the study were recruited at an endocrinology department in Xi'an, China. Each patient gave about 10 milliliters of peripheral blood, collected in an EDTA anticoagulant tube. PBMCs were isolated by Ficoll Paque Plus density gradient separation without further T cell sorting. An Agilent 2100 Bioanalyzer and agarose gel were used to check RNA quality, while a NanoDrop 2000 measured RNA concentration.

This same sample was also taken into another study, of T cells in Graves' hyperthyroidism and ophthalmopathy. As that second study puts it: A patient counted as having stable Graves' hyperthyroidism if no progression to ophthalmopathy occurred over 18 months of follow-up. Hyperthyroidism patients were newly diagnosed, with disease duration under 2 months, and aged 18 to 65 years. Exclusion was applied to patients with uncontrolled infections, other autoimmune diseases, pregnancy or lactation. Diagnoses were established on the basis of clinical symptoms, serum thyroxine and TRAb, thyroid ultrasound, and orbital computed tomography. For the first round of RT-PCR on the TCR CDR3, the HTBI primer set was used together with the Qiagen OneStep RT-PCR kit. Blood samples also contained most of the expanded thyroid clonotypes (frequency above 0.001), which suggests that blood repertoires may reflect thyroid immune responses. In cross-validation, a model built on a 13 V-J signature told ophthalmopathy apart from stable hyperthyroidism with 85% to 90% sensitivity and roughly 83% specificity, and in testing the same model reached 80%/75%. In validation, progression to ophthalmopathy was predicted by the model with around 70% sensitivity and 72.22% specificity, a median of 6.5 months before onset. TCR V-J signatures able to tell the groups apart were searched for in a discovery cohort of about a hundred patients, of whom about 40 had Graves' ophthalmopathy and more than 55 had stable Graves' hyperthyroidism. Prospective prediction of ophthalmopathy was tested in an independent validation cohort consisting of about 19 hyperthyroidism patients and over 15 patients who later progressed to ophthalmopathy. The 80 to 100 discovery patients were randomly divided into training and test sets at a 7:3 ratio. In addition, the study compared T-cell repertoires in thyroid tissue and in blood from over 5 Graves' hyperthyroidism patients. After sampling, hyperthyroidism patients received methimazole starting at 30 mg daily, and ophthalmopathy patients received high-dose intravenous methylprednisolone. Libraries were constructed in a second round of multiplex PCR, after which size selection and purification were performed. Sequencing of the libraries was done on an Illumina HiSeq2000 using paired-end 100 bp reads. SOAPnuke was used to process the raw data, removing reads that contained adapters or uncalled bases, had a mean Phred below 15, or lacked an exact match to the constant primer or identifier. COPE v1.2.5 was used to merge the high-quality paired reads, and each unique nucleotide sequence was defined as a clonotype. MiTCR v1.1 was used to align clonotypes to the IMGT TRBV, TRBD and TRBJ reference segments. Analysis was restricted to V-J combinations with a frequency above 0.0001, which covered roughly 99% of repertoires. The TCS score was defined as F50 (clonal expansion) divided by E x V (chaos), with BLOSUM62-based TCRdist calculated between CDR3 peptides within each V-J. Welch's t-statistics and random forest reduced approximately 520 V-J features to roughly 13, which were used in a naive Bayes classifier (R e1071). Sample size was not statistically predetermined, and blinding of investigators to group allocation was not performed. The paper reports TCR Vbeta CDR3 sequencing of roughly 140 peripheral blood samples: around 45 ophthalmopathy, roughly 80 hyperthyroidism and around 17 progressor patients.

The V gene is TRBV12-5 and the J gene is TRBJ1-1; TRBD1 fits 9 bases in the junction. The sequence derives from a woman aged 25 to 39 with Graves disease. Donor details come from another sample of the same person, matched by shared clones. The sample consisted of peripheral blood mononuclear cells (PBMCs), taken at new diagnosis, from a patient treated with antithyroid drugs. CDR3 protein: CASGSLGQGDTEAFF. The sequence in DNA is TGTGCTAGTGGTTCCCTGGGACAGGGAGACACTGAAGCTTTCTTT. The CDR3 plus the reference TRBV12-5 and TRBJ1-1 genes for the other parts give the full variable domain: DARVTQTPRHKVTEMGQEVTMRCQPILGHNTVFWYRQTMMQGLELLAYFRNRAPLDDSGMPKDRFSAEMPDATLATLKIQPSEPRDSAVYFCASGSLGQGDTEAFFGQGTRLTVV.